This T cell receptor beta chain was observed in a study of shared clonotypes between healthy human individuals. The assay ran at deep level. Data came from immunoSEQ multiplex PCR; TCRdb stores just in-frame clones and leaves some out. The sample includes about 600,000 clones, more than 95% of them seen just once. Overall study results and limits: Among donors, clonotype sharing was expected to be affected by sequencing depth.

A word on this clone: Antigen unknown.

This CDR3 has 12 residues. V was pared by 5 bases and J by 2 bases, with 7 bases between. From germline, CDR1 is MDHEN and CDR2 SYDVKM. The sequence came from a woman aged 25 to 39 in good health. This chain uses TRBV28 with TRBJ2-7; D remains ambiguous. The sample taken for sequencing was naive CD4+ T cells sorted from blood. The subset was: CD45RA+ positively selected. The CDR3 loop is CASSTTTYEQYF. CDR3 DNA sequence: TGTGCCAGCAGTACGACGACCTACGAGCAGTACTTC.